Following are 25 T cell receptor beta chains from one sample sequenced in a study of early T cells in non-severe SARS-CoV-2 infection. TCRdb called the 5' RACE reads again in MiXCR, with one record for every CDR3 protein. The sample records around 53,000 distinct CDR3 sequences, about 7.4% being singletons. The sequenced material came from whole blood. Receptors were obtained from an adult who was a healthcare worker with PCR-confirmed SARS-CoV-2 infection or an uninfected control (not recorded which).

The sample holds many counts of this clonotype. This chain links TRBV20-1 with TRBJ2-7; tentative D call: TRBD1 (6 bases). The V gene's germline CDR1 is DFQATT and CDR2 SNEGSKA (reference sequence). This CDR3 contains 15 residues. Trimming took off 1 base at V and 0 bases at J, with 13 bases between the two ends. Here the CDR3 reads CSARVPRTVSYEQYF. CDR3 nucleotides: TGCAGTGCTAGAGTCCCAAGGACAGTCTCCTACGAGCAGTACTTC.

This clonotype came up a few times. This rearrangement joins TRBV6-2 or TRBV6-3 to TRBJ1-2; 9 nucleotides match TRBD1. Germline lookup yields CDR1 MNHEY and CDR2 SVGEGT. This CDR3 is built from 13 residues. Unmatched junction bases numbered 5, after V lost 8 bases and J lost 4 bases. Here the CDR3 DNA reads TGTGCCAGCGGAACAGGGGGCTTCTATGGCTACACCTTC. As protein: CASGTGGFYGYTF.

This clonotype was observed many times. This CDR3 reads CASSVLVRRTDTQYF. CDR3 DNA: TGCGCCAGCAGTGTTCTGGTCAGGCGCACAGATACGCAGTATTTT. This chain links TRBV10-2 with TRBJ2-3; D is ambiguous. The germline V gene encodes CDR1 WSHSY and CDR2 SAAADI. There are 15 residues in the CDR3. V was cut by 4 bases and J by 1 base, with 12 bases left in between.

This clonotype was detected many times. The J gene is TRBJ1-5, the V gene TRBV3-1; TRBD1 might be the D (5 bases). Germline V gene data show CDR1 as LGHDT and CDR2 as YNNKEL (reference sequence). The CDR3 is 14 amino acids. V was shortened by 3 bases and J by 0 bases, with 6 bases between the two germline ends. CDR3 nucleotides: TGTGCCAGCAGCCACGGGGGTAGCAATCAGCCCCAGCATTTT. Protein: CASSHGGSNQPQHF.

The chain has TRBV6-4 and TRBJ2-1; 10 bases agree with TRBD1. Trimming cost V 3 bases and J 6 bases; bases outside gene matches: 5. The length of the CDR3 is 15 residues. CDR1 is MRHNA and CDR2 is SNTAGT in the germline V gene. CDR3: CASSEGQGTPNEQFF. In DNA form, the CDR3 reads TGTGCCAGCAGTGAGGGACAGGGGACCCCCAATGAGCAGTTCTTC.

Many counts were recorded for this clonotype. In DNA, the CDR3 is TGTGCCAGTAGTATTCTGACAGGGGTCACTCAGCCCCAGCATTTT. This gives the protein CASSILTGVTQPQHF. V is TRBV19 and J is TRBJ1-5; 8 bases agree with TRBD1. V trimming: 3 bases; J trimming: 6 bases; junction bases outside the gene matches: 7. The V gene's germline CDR1 is LNHDA and CDR2 SQIVND (reference sequence). This CDR3 has 15 residues.

The rearrangement joins TRBV11-2 to TRBJ2-3, with D possibly called TRBD1 or TRBD2 (7 bases each). Germline V gene data show CDR1 as SGHAT and CDR2 as FQNNGV. The CDR3 is 17 residues long. Trimming stripped 8 bases from V and 0 bases from J, with 21 bases between. The CDR3 bases are TGTGCCAGCCGACCGGGGGGACAGCAAACTAGCACAGATACGCAGTATTTT. It codes for CASRPGGQQTSTDTQYF. Full variable domain (missing parts from reference TRBV11-2 and TRBJ2-3): EAGVAQSPRYKIIEKRQSVAFWCNPISGHATLYWYQQILGQGPKLLIQFQNNGVVDDSQLPKDRFSAERLKGVDSTLKIQPAKLEDSAVYLCASRPGGQQTSTDTQYFGPGTRLTVL.

This clonotype came up many times. The chain combines TRBV6-2 or TRBV6-3 with TRBJ2-5, with 11 positions matching TRBD2. Germline loops: CDR1 MNHEY, CDR2 SVGEGT. This CDR3 is built from 15 residues. V dropped 1 base and J dropped 3; count of bases not matched to a gene: 1. This CDR3 is CASSYFSGREETQYF. CDR3 in DNA: TGTGCCAGCAGTTACTTTAGCGGGAGGGAAGAGACCCAGTACTTC.

This clonotype occurred many times. The genes are TRBV6-5 and TRBJ2-3, with a tentative D call TRBD2 (6 bases). Germline V gene sequence: CDR1 MNHEY, CDR2 SVGAGI. Trimming removed 2 bases at V and 1 base at J, with 7 bases between. This CDR3 region has 14 residues. CDR3 coding DNA: TGTGCCAGCAGTTACGGGGAGGGCACAGATACGCAGTATTTT. Its translation is CASSYGEGTDTQYF.

The rearrangement uses TRBV4-3 and TRBJ1-6; 11 bases are a match to TRBD1. The germline gives CDR1 LGHNA, CDR2 YSLEER. The CDR3 loop spans 16 amino acids. V lost 4 bases to trimming and J lost 10 bases; unmatched junction nucleotides: 9. CDR3: CASSRDAGQGVSPLHF. CDR3 sequence (DNA): TGCGCCAGCAGCCGGGACGCGGGACAGGGGGTATCACCCCTCCACTTT.

This clonotype was detected many times. The CDR3 nucleotides read TGCAGTGCTAGAGATCGTGGTAGGACACCCCTCCACTTT. Protein product: CSARDRGRTPLHF. The V and J genes are TRBV20-1 and TRBJ1-6; no clear D. The CDR3 sequence is 13 residues long. CDR1 is DFQATT, CDR2 SNEGSKA, per germline (reference sequence). Trimming removed 0 bases from V and 11 bases from J, with 11 bases in between.

In this sample, this clonotype turned up many times. The V gene is TRBV12-3 or TRBV12-4, the J gene TRBJ1-1, with a weak D call TRBD1 (5 bases). Trimming shortened V by 2 bases and J by 6 bases, and 22 bases separated the two germline ends. The CDR3 totals 17 residues. Here the CDR3 reads CASSLSRPGGRGAEAFF. CDR3 DNA: TGTGCCAGCAGTTTAAGCCGACCGGGAGGAAGGGGTGCTGAAGCTTTCTTT.

The rearrangement links TRBV5-8 to TRBJ1-2, with D maybe TRBD1 (5 bases). The V and J ends lost 0 bases and 6 bases respectively, with 6 bases between them. The CDR3 spans 12 residues. The germline V gene has CDR1 SGHTS and CDR2 YDEGEE. CDR3 coding DNA: TGTGCCAGCAGCTTGGGAGGGGATGGCTACACCTTC. This translates into CASSLGGDGYTF. The full variable domain, completed using reference TRBV5-8 and TRBJ1-2, is EAGVTQSPTHLIKTRGQQATLRCSPISGHTSVYWYQQALGLGLQFLLWYDEGEERNRGNFPPRFSGRQFPNYSSELNVNALELEDSALYLCASSLGGDGYTFGSGTRLTVV.

There are many counts of this clonotype. Here the CDR3 reads CASSDRQGSYEQYF. For the CDR3, the DNA is TGTGCCAGCAGTGATCGTCAGGGGTCGTACGAGCAGTACTTC. The genes are TRBV2 and TRBJ2-7, with a tentative D call TRBD1 (6 bases). In germline, CDR1 is SNHLY, CDR2 FYNNEI. V was pared by 3 bases and J by 4 bases, with 13 bases between. This CDR3 region has 14 residues.

V and J are TRBV12-3 or TRBV12-4 and TRBJ2-7; a weak D match, TRBD1 (5 bases). Trimming shortened V by 8 bases and J by 6 bases, and 8 bases separated the two germline ends. This CDR3 spans 10 amino acids. CDR3 in amino acids: CASSGFEQYF. For the CDR3, the DNA is TGTGCCAGCTCAGGGTTCGAGCAGTACTTC.

V usage is TRBV3-1 and J usage is TRBJ2-3, with TRBD2 identical over 13 bases. Germline V gene data show CDR1 as LGHDT and CDR2 as YNNKEL (reference sequence). Germline trimming cut 5 bases from V and 8 bases from J; bases unmatched to any gene: 7. There are 15 residues in the CDR3. The CDR3 here is CASSLGLAGSITQYF. The CDR3, as DNA: TGTGCCAGCAGCTTGGGACTAGCGGGATCGATTACGCAGTATTTT.

For the CDR3, the DNA is TGCAGCGTTGTACGGAGCGAGGACATACTGCCCTACGAGCAGTACTTC. Translation: CSVVRSEDILPYEQYF. The J gene is TRBJ2-7, the V gene TRBV29-1; TRBD1 might be the D (5 bases). The CDR3 contains 16 residues. V lost 4 bases, J lost 2 bases, and 21 bases lay in between. Germline values: CDR1 SQVTM, CDR2 ANQGSEA.

V is TRBV24-1 and J is TRBJ2-6, with D perhaps TRBD1 or TRBD2 (5 bases each). Between the trimmed V and J ends, which lost 4 bases and 2 bases, there was a span of 11 bases. Germline CDR1 is KGHDR and CDR2 is SFDVKD. This CDR3 contains 16 residues. CDR3: CATSEGTGTGANVLTF. The CDR3 nucleotides read TGTGCCACCAGTGAAGGGACGGGAACTGGGGCCAACGTCCTGACTTTC.

There are many counts of this clonotype. The chain recombines TRBV19 with TRBJ1-2; D is perhaps TRBD1 (6 bases). CDR3 length equals 15 residues. Germline assignment: CDR1 LNHDA and CDR2 SQIVND (reference sequence). V gave up 4 bases and J gave up 7 bases, with 19 bases separating them. Here the CDR3 DNA reads TGTGCCAGTAGTAGGGATTTTGGACAGTACTTTGGCTACACCTTC. Translating it yields CASSRDFGQYFGYTF.

In its sample, this clonotype was seen many times. The chain is built from TRBV6-6 and TRBJ2-3; TRBD1 matches 9 bases. Unmatched junction bases numbered 10, after V lost 2 bases and J lost 4 bases. Germline V gene lookup returns CDR1 MNHNY and CDR2 SVGAGI (reference sequence). This CDR3 is 17 amino acids long. CDR3 coding DNA: TGTGCCAGCAGTTACGCGTCCGGGACAGGGTACTCAGATACGCAGTATTTT. It yields the protein CASSYASGTGYSDTQYF.

The CDR3 bases are TGTGCCAGTAGTATTGGGACAGGACCTAACAATGAGCAGTTCTTC. It yields the protein CASSIGTGPNNEQFF. The chain carries TRBV19 and TRBJ2-1, with 8 bases lining up with TRBD1. There are 15 residues in the CDR3. The junction had 6 bases not matched to a gene; V was cut back by 3 bases and J by 5 bases. Germline-derived CDR1 and CDR2 are LNHDA and SQIVND (reference sequence).

This clonotype was counted ten times or more. V usage is TRBV12-5 and J usage is TRBJ1-5; 9 bases fit TRBD1. The germline gives CDR1 LGHNT, CDR2 FRNRAP. With 4 bases clipped from V and 6 bases from J, the junction kept 10 bases outside the gene matches. This CDR3 contains 16 residues. In DNA form, the CDR3 reads TGTGCTAGTGGTTCTATAGCCTACAGGGGGCTTCAGCCCCAGCATTTT. It encodes CASGSIAYRGLQPQHF. Drawing the rest from reference TRBV12-5 and TRBJ1-5, the complete variable domain is DARVTQTPRHKVTEMGQEVTMRCQPILGHNTVFWYRQTMMQGLELLAYFRNRAPLDDSGMPKDRFSAEMPDATLATLKIQPSEPRDSAVYFCASGSIAYRGLQPQHFGDGTRLSIL.

This clonotype was observed a handful of times. The J gene is TRBJ1-1, the V gene TRBV7-8; 7 positions agree with TRBD1. Germline values: CDR1 SGHVS, CDR2 FQNEAQ. The length of the CDR3 is 14 residues. Losses at the gene ends were 5 bases for V and 1 base for J; bases not matched to a gene: 4. The CDR3 nucleotides are TGTGCCAGCAGCCCGACAGGGCCGAACACTGAAGCTTTCTTT. This encodes CASSPTGPNTEAFF.

This clonotype was picked up a small number of times. This sequence joins TRBV18 and TRBJ1-1, with a weak D call TRBD1 (5 bases). The CDR3 loop spans 15 amino acids. The germline CDR1 and CDR2 sequences are KGHSH and LQKENI. Trimming stripped 4 bases from V and 0 bases from J, with 12 bases between. Here the CDR3 reads CASSRGASMNTEAFF. The DNA of the CDR3 is TGTGCCAGCTCACGCGGGGCTTCCATGAACACTGAAGCTTTCTTT.

The chain is built from TRBV27 and TRBJ2-3; 9 bases match TRBD2. The CDR3 contains 16 residues. Germline loops: CDR1 MNHEY, CDR2 SMNVEV (reference sequence). Trimming at V came to 0 bases and at J to 6 bases, leaving 7 bases not matched to a gene. The CDR3 nucleotides read TGTGCCAGCAGTTTATCTGGCGGGGGGGCCGTCGATACGCAGTATTTT. Its protein is CASSLSGGGAVDTQYF.